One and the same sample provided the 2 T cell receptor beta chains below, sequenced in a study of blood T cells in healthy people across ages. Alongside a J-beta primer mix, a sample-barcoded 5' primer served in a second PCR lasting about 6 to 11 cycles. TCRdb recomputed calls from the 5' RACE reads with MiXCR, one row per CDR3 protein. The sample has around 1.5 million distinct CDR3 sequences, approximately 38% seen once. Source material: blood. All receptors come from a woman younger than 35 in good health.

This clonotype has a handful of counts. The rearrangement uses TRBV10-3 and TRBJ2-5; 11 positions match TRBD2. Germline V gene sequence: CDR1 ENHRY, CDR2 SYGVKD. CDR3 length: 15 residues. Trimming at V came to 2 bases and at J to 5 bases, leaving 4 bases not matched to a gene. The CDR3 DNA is TGTGCCATCAGTGAGGGGACTAGCGGAGGGGAGACCCAGTACTTC. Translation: CAISEGTSGGETQYF.

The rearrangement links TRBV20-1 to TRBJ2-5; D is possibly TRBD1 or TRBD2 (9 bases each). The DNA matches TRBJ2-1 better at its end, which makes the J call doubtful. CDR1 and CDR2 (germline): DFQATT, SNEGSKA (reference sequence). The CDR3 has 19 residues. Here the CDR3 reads CSARVPRDRVRLAEETQFF. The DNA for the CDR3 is TGCAGTGCTAGAGTACCCCGGGACAGGGTGAGACTAGCGGAAGAGACCCAGTTCTTC.